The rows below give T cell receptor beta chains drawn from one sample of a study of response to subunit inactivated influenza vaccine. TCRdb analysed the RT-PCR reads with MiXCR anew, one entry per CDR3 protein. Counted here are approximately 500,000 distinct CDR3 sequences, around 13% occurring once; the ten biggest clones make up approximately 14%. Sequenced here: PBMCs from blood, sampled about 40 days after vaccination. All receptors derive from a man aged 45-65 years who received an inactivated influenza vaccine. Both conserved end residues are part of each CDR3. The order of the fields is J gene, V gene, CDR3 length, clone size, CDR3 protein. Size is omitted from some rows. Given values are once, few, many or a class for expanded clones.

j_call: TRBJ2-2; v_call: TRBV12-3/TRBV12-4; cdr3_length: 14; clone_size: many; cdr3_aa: CASSLQSNTGELFF
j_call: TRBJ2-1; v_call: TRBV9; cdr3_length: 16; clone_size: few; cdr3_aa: CASSVGAGGQNNEQFF
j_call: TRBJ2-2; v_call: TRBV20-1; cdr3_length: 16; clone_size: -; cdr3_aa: CSARDPDRVSTGELFF
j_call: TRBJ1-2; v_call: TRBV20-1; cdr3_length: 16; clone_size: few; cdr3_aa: CSAYNPTVLANYGYTF
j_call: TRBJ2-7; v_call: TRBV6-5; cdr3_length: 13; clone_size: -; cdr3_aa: CASSYGSDSEQYF
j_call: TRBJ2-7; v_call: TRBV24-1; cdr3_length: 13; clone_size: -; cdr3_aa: CATSDLLGYEQYF
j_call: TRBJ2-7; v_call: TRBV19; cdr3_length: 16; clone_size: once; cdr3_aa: CASRKTAGTSGSKQYF
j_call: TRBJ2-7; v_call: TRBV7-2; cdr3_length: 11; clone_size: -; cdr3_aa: CASSVNYEQYF
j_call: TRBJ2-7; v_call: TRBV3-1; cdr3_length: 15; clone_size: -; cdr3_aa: CASSRAGQGTYEQYF
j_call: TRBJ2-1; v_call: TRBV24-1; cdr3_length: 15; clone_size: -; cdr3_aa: CATSDTGLGYNEQFF
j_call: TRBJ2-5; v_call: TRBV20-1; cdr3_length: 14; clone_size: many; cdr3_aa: CSARDPTGRETQYF
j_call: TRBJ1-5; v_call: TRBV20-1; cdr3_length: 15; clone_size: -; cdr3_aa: CSARDLDRGRQPQHF
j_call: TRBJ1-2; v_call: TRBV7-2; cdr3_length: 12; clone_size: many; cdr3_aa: CASSPPGRPYTF
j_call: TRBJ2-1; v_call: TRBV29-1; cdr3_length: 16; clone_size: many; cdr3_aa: CSASGGRGRVYNEQFF
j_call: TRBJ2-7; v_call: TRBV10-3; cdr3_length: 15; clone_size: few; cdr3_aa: CAISGRTSGVGEQYF
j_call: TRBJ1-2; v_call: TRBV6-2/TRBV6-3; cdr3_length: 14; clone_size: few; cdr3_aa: CASTISRSNYGYTF
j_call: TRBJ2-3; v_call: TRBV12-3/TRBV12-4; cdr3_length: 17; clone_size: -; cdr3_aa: CARSSLLSGATPDTQYF
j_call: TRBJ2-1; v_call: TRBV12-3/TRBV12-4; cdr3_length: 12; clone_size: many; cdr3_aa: CASSLAGVEQFF
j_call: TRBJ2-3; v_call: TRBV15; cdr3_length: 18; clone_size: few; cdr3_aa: CATSRVRTGGPIDVTQYF
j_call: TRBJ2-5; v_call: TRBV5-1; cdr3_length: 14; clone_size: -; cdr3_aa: CASSPEQVRETQYF
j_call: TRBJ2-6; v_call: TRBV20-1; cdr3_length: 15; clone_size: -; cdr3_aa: CSARDWSSGANVLTF
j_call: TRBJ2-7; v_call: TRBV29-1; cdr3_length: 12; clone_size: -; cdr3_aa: CSVEFGGKKQYF
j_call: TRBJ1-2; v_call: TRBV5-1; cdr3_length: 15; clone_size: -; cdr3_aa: CASSLAPEPNYGYTF
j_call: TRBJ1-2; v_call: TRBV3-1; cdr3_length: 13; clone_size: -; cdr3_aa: CASSQEGSYGYTF
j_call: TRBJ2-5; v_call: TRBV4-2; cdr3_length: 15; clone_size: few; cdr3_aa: CASSPSGTGRETQYF
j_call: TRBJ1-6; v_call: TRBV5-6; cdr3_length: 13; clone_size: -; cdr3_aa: CASSFTFDSPLHF
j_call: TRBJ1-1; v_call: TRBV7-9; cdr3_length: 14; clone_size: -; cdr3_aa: CASRPAVMNTEAFF
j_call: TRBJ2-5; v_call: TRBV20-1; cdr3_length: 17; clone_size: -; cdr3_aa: CCARALMGITTMETQYF
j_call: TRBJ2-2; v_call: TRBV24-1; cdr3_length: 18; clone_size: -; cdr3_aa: CATSDLIGRGPNTGELFF
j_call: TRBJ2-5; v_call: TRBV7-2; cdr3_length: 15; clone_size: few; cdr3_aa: CASSPGTGGSETQYF
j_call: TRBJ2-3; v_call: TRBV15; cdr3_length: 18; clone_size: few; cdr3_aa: CATSGKLTGNSPTDTQYF
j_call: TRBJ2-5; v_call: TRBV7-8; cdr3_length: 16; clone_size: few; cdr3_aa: CASSLVIGQPQETQYF
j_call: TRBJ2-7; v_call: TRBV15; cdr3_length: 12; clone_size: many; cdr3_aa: CATSRVGYEQYF
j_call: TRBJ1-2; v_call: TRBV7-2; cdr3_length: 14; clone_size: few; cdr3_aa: CASSYPGQAYGYTF
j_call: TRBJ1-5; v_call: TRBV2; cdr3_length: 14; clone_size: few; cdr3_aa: CASSASNSNQPQHF
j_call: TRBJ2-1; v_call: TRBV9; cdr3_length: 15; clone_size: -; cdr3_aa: CASSVSSNTYNEQFF
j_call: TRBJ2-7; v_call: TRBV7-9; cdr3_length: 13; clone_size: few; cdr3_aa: CASSWVGTAEQYF
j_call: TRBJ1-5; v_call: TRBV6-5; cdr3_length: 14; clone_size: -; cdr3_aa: CASSYRASYQPQHF
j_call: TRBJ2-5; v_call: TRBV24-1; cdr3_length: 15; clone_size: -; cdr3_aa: CATSDAGTGGLTQYF
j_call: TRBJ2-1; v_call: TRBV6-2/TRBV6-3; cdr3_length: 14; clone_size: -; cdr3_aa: CASSEKGLSNEQFF
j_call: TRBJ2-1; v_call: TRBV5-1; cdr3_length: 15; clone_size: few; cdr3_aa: CASSLGQERLYEQFF
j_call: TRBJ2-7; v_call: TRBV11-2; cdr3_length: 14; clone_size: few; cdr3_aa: CASSLEPEIYEQYF
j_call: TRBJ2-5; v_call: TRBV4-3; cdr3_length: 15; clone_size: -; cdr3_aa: CASSQDTGGGETQYF
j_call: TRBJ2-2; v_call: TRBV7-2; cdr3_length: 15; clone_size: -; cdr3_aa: CASSPTAGSTGELFF
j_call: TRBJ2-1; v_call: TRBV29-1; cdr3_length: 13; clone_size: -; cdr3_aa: CSGRQDTANEQFF
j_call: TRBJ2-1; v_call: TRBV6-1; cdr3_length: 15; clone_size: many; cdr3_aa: CASTHPDGVYNEQFF
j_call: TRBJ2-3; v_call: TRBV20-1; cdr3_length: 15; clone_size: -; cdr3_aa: CSASTPRASTDTQYF
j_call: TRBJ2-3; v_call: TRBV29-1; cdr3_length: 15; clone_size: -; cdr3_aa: CSARKTSGGADTQYF
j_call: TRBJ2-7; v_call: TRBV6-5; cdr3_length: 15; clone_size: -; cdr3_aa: CASSYLTGEGYEQYF
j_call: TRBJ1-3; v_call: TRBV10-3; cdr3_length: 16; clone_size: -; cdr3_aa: CAISEHQGTSGNTIYF
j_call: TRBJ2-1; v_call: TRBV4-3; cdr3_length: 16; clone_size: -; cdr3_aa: CASSISSGGAYNEQFF
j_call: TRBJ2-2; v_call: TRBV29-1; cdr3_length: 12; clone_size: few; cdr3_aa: CSVSGGTGELFF
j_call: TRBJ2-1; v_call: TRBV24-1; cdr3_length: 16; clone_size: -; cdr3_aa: CATSSGRSFKNNEQFF
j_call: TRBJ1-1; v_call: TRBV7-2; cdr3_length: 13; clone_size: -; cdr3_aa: CANPVAGNTEAFF
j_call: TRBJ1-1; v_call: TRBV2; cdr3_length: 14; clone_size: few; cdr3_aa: CASSGDRSNTEAFF
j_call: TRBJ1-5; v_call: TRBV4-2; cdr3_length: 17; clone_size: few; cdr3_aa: CASLPPGAGVRNQPQHF
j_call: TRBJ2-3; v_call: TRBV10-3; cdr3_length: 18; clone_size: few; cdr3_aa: CAISESARRALSTDTQYF
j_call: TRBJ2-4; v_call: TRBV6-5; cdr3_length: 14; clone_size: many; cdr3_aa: CASSFRTGPGIQYF